Listed below are T cell receptor beta chains from one sample, sequenced in a study of T cell repertoires in cytomegalovirus infection. TCRdb analysed the reads with MiXCR anew, one entry per CDR3 protein. Among about 570,000 distinct CDR3 sequences, about 39% were seen once, and the ten largest hold about half. For these TCRs, the target antigens are not known. The input for sequencing was cultured PBMCs, taken from culture after CMV antigen stimulation. The receptors originated from a human donor in good health (CMV status not recorded). Some clones in this sample may be carry-over from other donors' samples. Both conserved end residues are part of each CDR3. The D gene is left open where the match is weak. Clone sizes are given selectively: once, few, many, or a class where the clone is expanded.

NA | TRBJ1-2 | TRBV12-3/TRBV12-4 | few | CASSFGQGGYYGYTF | TGTGCCAGCAGTTTTGGGCAGGGAGGATACTATGGCTACACCTTC
NA | TRBJ1-5 | TRBV12-3/TRBV12-4 | many | CASSFGVNQPQHF | TGTGCCAGCAGCTTCGGGGTAAATCAGCCCCAGCATTTT
NA | TRBJ2-7 | TRBV20-1 | NA | CSWLAGAGALYEQYF | TGCAGTTGGCTGGCAGGGGCAGGGGCCCTTTACGAGCAGTACTTC
TRBD2 | TRBJ2-4 | TRBV7-2 | few | CASSPDPSGYYIQYF | TGTGCCAGCAGCCCCGACCCTAGCGGGTATTACATTCAGTACTTC
NA | TRBJ1-1 | TRBV14 | once | CASSQVLPSTEAFF | TGTGCCAGCAGCCAAGTTTTACCATCCACTGAAGCTTTCTTT
TRBD2 | TRBJ2-1 | TRBV6-2/TRBV6-3 | few | CASSYSLSGGIVLNEQFF | TGTGCCAGCAGTTACTCTTTAAGCGGGGGGATCGTTTTGAATGAGCAGTTCTTC
NA | TRBJ2-1 | TRBV12-3/TRBV12-4 | NA | CASRIGLDHNEQFF | TGTGCCAGCAGGATCGGTTTGGACCACAATGAGCAGTTCTTC
TRBD1 | TRBJ1-3 | TRBV7-2 | NA | CASSSRPGTAGNTIYF | TGTGCCAGCAGCTCACGACCCGGGACAGCTGGAAACACCATATATTTT
TRBD2 | TRBJ2-3 | TRBV6-5 | NA | CASSYSGLAGSGLDTQYF | TGTGCCAGCAGTTATTCGGGACTAGCGGGATCAGGGTTGGATACGCAGTATTTT
NA | TRBJ2-7 | TRBV6-1 | NA | CVFDKPYEQYF | TGTGTCTTTGACAAGCCCTACGAGCAGTACTTC
NA | TRBJ2-7 | TRBV7-2 | once | CASSVRGGYEQYF | TGTGCCAGCAGCGTCCGAGGAGGGTACGAGCAGTACTTC
NA | TRBJ2-6 | TRBV6-5 | NA | CASSSTGGTNVLTF | TGTGCCAGCAGTTCAACAGGAGGGACCAACGTCCTGACTTTC
NA | TRBJ1-6 | TRBV7-2 | many | CASSLDAWGQGVNSPLHF | TGTGCCAGCAGCTTGGACGCCTGGGGCCAAGGCGTTAATTCACCCCTCCACTTT
NA | TRBJ2-4 | TRBV20-1 | few | CSAPSGAKNIQYF | TGCAGTGCCCCGAGTGGGGCCAAAAACATTCAGTACTTC
TRBD2 | TRBJ2-3 | TRBV2 | NA | CASRRLAGGSDTQYF | TGTGCCAGCAGGCGACTAGCGGGAGGCTCAGATACGCAGTATTTT
NA | TRBJ1-5 | TRBV7-2 | NA | CASSSGQRRNQPQHF | TGTGCCAGCAGCTCGGGACAAAGACGCAATCAGCCCCAGCATTTT
TRBD2 | TRBJ2-1 | TRBV7-2 | once | CASSLAPPGAGGLSFF | TGTGCCAGCAGCTTAGCTCCCCCGGGAGCGGGGGGATTGTCGTTCTTC
NA | TRBJ2-1 | TRBV28 | NA | CASNGGDSYNEQFF | TGTGCCAGCAACGGGGGAGACTCCTACAATGAGCAGTTCTTC
TRBD2 | TRBJ2-2 | TRBV7-8 | few | CASSERASGGYITGELFF | TGTGCCAGCTCGGAGAGGGCTAGCGGGGGGTATATCACCGGGGAGCTGTTTTTT
TRBD1 | TRBJ1-1 | TRBV20-1 | once | CSAIGDRGNTEAFF | TGCAGTGCTATCGGGGACAGGGGTAACACTGAAGCTTTCTTT
TRBD2 | TRBJ2-7 | TRBV12-3/TRBV12-4 | NA | CASSLAGGPGEQYF | TGTGCCAGCAGTTTAGCGGGAGGGCCGGGGGAGCAGTACTTC
NA | TRBJ2-3 | TRBV11-2 | NA | CASSARDTSTDTQYF | TGTGCCAGCAGCGCCAGGGATACTAGCACAGATACGCAGTATTTT
NA | TRBJ1-3 | TRBV20-1 | NA | CSASSDSGNTIYF | TGCAGTGCTAGTTCGGATTCTGGAAACACCATATATTTT
TRBD2 | TRBJ2-7 | TRBV29-1 | few | CSVEDGSGRVYEQYF | TGCAGCGTTGAAGACGGTAGCGGGAGGGTTTACGAGCAGTACTTC
NA | TRBJ1-3 | TRBV19 | NA | CASRPGSGNTIYF | TGTGCCAGTAGGCCGGGATCTGGAAACACCATATATTTT
NA | TRBJ1-6 | TRBV12-3/TRBV12-4 | NA | CASSTEVDSPLHF | TGTGCCAGCAGTACAGAGGTAGATTCACCCCTCCACTTT
TRBD2 | TRBJ2-1 | TRBV11-2 | NA | CASSPRGAGARYNEQFF | TGTGCCAGCAGCCCCCGCGGGGCGGGAGCGCGGTACAATGAGCAGTTCTTC
NA | TRBJ1-2 | TRBV7-2 | NA | CASSRSDGWLYGYTF | TGTGCCAGCAGCCGGTCCGATGGTTGGTTATATGGCTACACCTTC
NA | TRBJ1-3 | TRBV7-2 | many | CASSFPRVSASGNTIYF | TGTGCCAGCAGCTTCCCCCGAGTCAGCGCTTCTGGAAACACCATATATTTT
TRBD1 | TRBJ2-1 | TRBV5-3 | NA | CASSPTGQGNEQFF | TGTGCCAGCAGCCCGACGGGACAGGGCAATGAGCAGTTCTTC
NA | TRBJ1-2 | TRBV7-2 | NA | CASSLGNVKALYGYTF | TGTGCCAGCAGCTTAGGCAACGTCAAGGCCCTCTATGGCTACACCTTC
TRBD2 | TRBJ2-1 | TRBV5-1 | few | CASSPRLAGASGSYNEQFF | TGCGCCAGCAGCCCCCGACTAGCGGGGGCCTCGGGCTCCTACAATGAGCAGTTCTTC
NA | TRBJ1-4 | TRBV15 | once | CATSVPRGEKLFF | TGTGCCACCAGCGTTCCCCGCGGCGAAAAACTGTTTTTT
NA | TRBJ2-5 | TRBV7-9 | NA | CASSHGVEETQYF | TGTGCCAGCAGCCACGGGGTGGAAGAGACCCAGTACTTC
NA | TRBJ2-4 | TRBV6-5 | NA | CASSTGGAENIQYF | TGTGCCAGCAGTACTGGGGGGGCCGAAAACATTCAGTACTTC
TRBD2 | TRBJ2-7 | TRBV7-2 | few | CASSLAWGGARPGSGINPYEQYF | TGTGCCAGCAGCTTAGCGTGGGGAGGGGCTCGGCCGGGTAGCGGGATAAACCCCTACGAGCAGTACTTC